A single sample gave rise to the 15 T cell receptor beta chains below, sequenced in a study of blood T cells in healthy people across ages. A second about 6 to 12 cycle PCR used barcoded and J-beta primers. TCRdb re-called the 5' RACE reads through MiXCR, storing one row per CDR3 protein. The sample has approximately 1,700,000 distinct CDR3 sequences, approximately 40% seen once. Sequencing was carried out using blood. Receptor source: a human donor in good health.

The chain employs TRBV4-1 and TRBJ2-7; a weak D match, TRBD1 (6 bases). This CDR3 is built from 15 residues. The V end lost 1 base, the J end lost 3 bases, and 13 bases lay between the germline ends. Germline CDR1 reads MGHRA; CDR2 reads YSYEKL. The CDR3 loop is CASSQAHRVGYEQYF. DNA for the CDR3: TGCGCCAGCAGCCAAGCCCACAGGGTAGGCTACGAGCAGTACTTC.

The chain recombines TRBV28 with TRBJ2-4, with 8 bases that match TRBD2. J was trimmed by 0 bases and V by 7 bases; bases with no gene match: 8. This CDR3 is built from 16 residues. Germline CDR1 and CDR2: MDHEN and SYDVKM. CDR3 sequence: CASTISGNAAKNIQYF. CDR3 coding DNA: TGTGCCAGCACCATTAGCGGGAACGCAGCCAAAAACATTCAGTACTTC. The full variable domain, in which reference TRBV28 and TRBJ2-4 provide the parts outside the CDR3, is DVKVTQSSRYLVKRTGEKVFLECVQDMDHENMFWYRQDPGLGLRLIYFSYDVKMKEKGDIPEGYSVSREKKERFSLILESASTNQTSMYLCASTISGNAAKNIQYFGAGTRLSVL.

The chain's CDR3 is CASTVGANEQYF. CDR3 bases: TGTGCCAGCACCGTAGGGGCAAACGAGCAGTACTTC. The rearrangement joins TRBV28 to TRBJ2-7; TRBD1 might be the D (5 bases). The germline V gene encodes CDR1 MDHEN and CDR2 SYDVKM. The length of the CDR3 is 12 residues. Trimming took 7 bases from V and 5 from J, leaving 12 bases between them.

The table lists this clonotype with a few counts. The J gene is TRBJ2-6, the V gene TRBV12-3 or TRBV12-4; D could derive from TRBD1 or TRBD2 (5 bases each). The V end lost 7 bases, the J end lost 0 bases, and 13 bases lay between the germline ends. The length of the CDR3 is 16 residues. CDR3: CASTKRGFSGANVLTF. The CDR3 DNA follows: TGTGCCAGCACCAAGAGGGGTTTCTCTGGGGCCAACGTCCTGACTTTC.

This chain connects TRBV6-1 to TRBJ2-1, with D tentatively TRBD2 (7 bases). V lost 3 bases and J 7 bases, leaving 13 bases between the germline ends. Germline values: CDR1 MNHNS, CDR2 SASEGT. There are 14 residues in the CDR3. CDR3 in DNA: TGTGCCAGCAGTGAGATGGGGGGGCGTAATGAGCAGTTCTTC. Its translation: CASSEMGGRNEQFF.

The J gene is TRBJ2-2, the V gene TRBV5-1, with unresolved D. V was pared by 6 bases and J by 6 bases, with 15 bases between. CDR3 size: 14 residues. Germline V gives CDR1 SGHRS, CDR2 YFSETQ. CDR3 coding DNA: TGCGCCAGCACCCATCCCAAGGATGCCGGGGAGCTGTTTTTT. It encodes CASTHPKDAGELFF.

Notes on this clonotype: A much larger clone sits a single nucleotide away, making a read error possible. The genes are TRBV2 and TRBJ2-1; TRBD1 might be the D (5 bases). This CDR3 region has 12 residues. Germline V gene lookup returns CDR1 SNHLY and CDR2 FYNNEI. V was trimmed by 6 bases and J by 3 bases, leaving 6 bases between them. CDR3 region: CASRDIYNEQFF. CDR3 nucleotides: TGTGCCAGCAGGGACATCTACAATGAGCAGTTCTTC.

The rearrangement links TRBV4-3 to TRBJ1-3; D is ambiguous. This CDR3 comprises 15 residues. The ends were cut back, 3 bases at V and 0 bases at J, with 9 bases in the middle. Germline V gene sequence: CDR1 LGHNA, CDR2 YSLEER. CDR3 residues: CASSQDWYSGNTIYF. The CDR3 DNA follows: TGCGCCAGCAGCCAGGACTGGTACTCTGGAAACACCATATATTTT.

V is TRBV7-2 and J is TRBJ2-2, with 10 bases identical to TRBD2. Looked up from germline, CDR1 is SGHTA and CDR2 is FQGNSA. This CDR3 has 18 residues. The V and J ends lost 3 bases and 6 bases, in that order; junction bases with no gene match: 13. The DNA for the CDR3 is TGTGCCAGCAGCTTGAGAACTAGCGGGGACGGCAGGGCCGGGGAGCTGTTTTTT. Its protein product is CASSLRTSGDGRAGELFF.

V is TRBV7-2 and J is TRBJ2-5; possible D gene TRBD2, 6 bases. CDR1 is SGHTA and CDR2 is FQGNSA in the germline V gene. This CDR3 has 15 residues. The V end lost 5 bases, the J end lost 2 bases, and 15 bases lay between the germline ends. The CDR3 DNA is TGTGCCAGCAGCGCCGCGCGGGGAATACAAGAGACCCAGTACTTC. Residues: CASSAARGIQETQYF.

The chain has TRBV4-3 and TRBJ1-3; D unresolved. Trimming took 0 bases from V and 2 from J, leaving 11 bases between them. CDR1 and CDR2 (germline): LGHNA, YSLEER. CDR3 length: 16 residues. The CDR3 loop reads CASSQDDREPGNTIYF. The CDR3 nucleotides read TGCGCCAGCAGCCAAGATGATAGGGAACCTGGAAACACCATATATTTT.

This clonotype occurred a few times. The CDR3: CASYPSGLAGGSYEQYF. DNA of the CDR3: TGTGCCAGCTACCCCTCCGGGCTAGCGGGGGGCTCCTACGAGCAGTACTTC. V is TRBV6-1 and J is TRBJ2-7, with 11 bases aligning to TRBD2. The germline V gene encodes CDR1 MNHNS and CDR2 SASEGT. Losses at the gene ends were 8 bases for V and 0 bases for J; bases not matched to a gene: 12. The CDR3 spans 17 residues.

This clonotype turned up a few times. The chain couples TRBV25-1 to TRBJ1-6, with D perhaps TRBD1 (5 bases). The CDR3 has 12 amino acids. Trimming left V 6 bases short and J 11 bases short, with 11 bases between. Germline-derived CDR1 and CDR2 are MGHDK and SYGVNS. The CDR3 sequence: CASSAGYAPLHF. CDR3 sequence (DNA): TGTGCCAGCAGCGCAGGGTATGCACCCCTCCACTTT.

The CDR3 bases are TGTGCCAGCTCCGAGCACATTTACGAGCAGTACTTC. Its protein is CASSEHIYEQYF. The rearrangement links TRBV18 to TRBJ2-4; no clear D gene. The DNA end favors TRBJ2-7, so the J call may be wrong. CDR1 is KGHSH, CDR2 LQKENI, per germline. The CDR3 contains 12 residues.

This clonotype has only a few counts. V usage is TRBV29-1 and J usage is TRBJ1-6; 10 bases agree with TRBD1. This CDR3 comprises 14 residues. CDR1 and CDR2 from the germline V gene are SQVTM and ANQGSEA. Trimming at V came to 7 bases and at J to 8 bases, leaving 8 bases not matched to a gene. CDR3 residues: CSAQTGTGDSPLHF. DNA of the CDR3: TGCAGCGCCCAAACCGGGACAGGGGATTCACCCCTCCACTTT. The complete variable domain, with remaining parts taken from reference TRBV29-1 and TRBJ1-6, reads SAVISQKPSRDICQRGTSLTIQCQVDSQVTMMFWYRQQPGQSLTLIATANQGSEATYESGFVIDKFPISRPNLTFSTLTVSNMSPEDSSIYLCSAQTGTGDSPLHFGNGTRLTVT.